This T cell receptor (beta chain) was profiled in a study of cytomegalovirus exposure and HLA in healthy donors. Study background: Sequencing of around 200 million T cells in an earlier analysis found about 120 million unique TCR beta sequences.

PCR amplification relied on 60 Vbeta primers (plus 13 Jbeta primers). Data came from immunoSEQ multiplex PCR; TCRdb stores just in-frame clones and leaves some out. The sample has fewer than 140,000 clones; 60% to 80% are singletons. Turning to this clone: Its antigen is unidentified.

Study-wide points: Across donors, presence/absence analyses took sequencing depth to be roughly uniform.

The CDR3 consists of 15 residues. Trimming removed 3 bases at V and 2 bases at J, with 12 bases between. In germline, CDR1 is SGHTA, CDR2 FQGNSA. Sequenced material: PBMCs. This sequence originates from a boy aged 5-17 years in good health and CMV-seronegative. This chain connects TRBV7-2 to TRBJ2-3; a weak D match, TRBD2 (5 bases). The CDR3 DNA reads as TGTGCCAGCAGCTTTCCGGGTAGCGCCACAGATACGCAGTATTTT. Encoded protein: CASSFPGSATDTQYF.